The 18 T cell receptor beta chains listed next were all sequenced from one sample in a study of blood T cell repertoires in COVID-19. The table came from immunoSEQ multiplex PCR; TCRdb's copy has only in-frame clones and leaves some out. The table has more than 85,000 clones, 80% to 90% seen once; the top ten hold less than 1.5%. Sequenced material: peripheral blood. The receptors derive from a human donor in a cohort sampled during active COVID-19.

The chain combines TRBV7-9 with TRBJ2-3, with 10 bases identical to TRBD2. From germline, CDR1 is SEHNR and CDR2 FQNEAQ (reference sequence). The CDR3 runs to 16 residues. V was pared by 6 bases and J by 4 bases, with 10 bases of the junction left unmatched. CDR3: CASSSLLAGISDTQYF. CDR3 DNA: TGTGCCAGCAGTTCCCTACTAGCGGGGATCTCAGATACGCAGTATTTT. The full variable domain, rest sourced from reference TRBV7-9 and TRBJ2-3, is DTGVSQNPRHKITKRGQNVTFRCDPISEHNRLYWYRQTLGQGPEFLTYFQNEAQLEKSRLLSDRFSAERPKGSFSTLEIQRTEQGDSAMYLCASSSLLAGISDTQYFGPGTRLTVL.

The chain joins TRBV19 to TRBJ1-1; 7 bases map to TRBD1. The trim removed 5 bases at V and 3 bases at J, leaving 6 bases unmatched. The CDR3 is 14 residues long. The germline V gene has CDR1 LNHDA and CDR2 SQIVND (reference sequence). In DNA form, the CDR3 reads TGTGCCAGTAGTGTGACAGGGAAGGACACTGAAGCTTTCTTT. Its protein product is CASSVTGKDTEAFF.

The CDR3 nucleotides read TGTGCCAGCTCCCCAGGTGGGGCGTTACTAAGCGAGCAGTACTTC. As protein: CASSPGGALLSEQYF. The genes are TRBV18 and TRBJ2-7, with D perhaps TRBD1 (5 bases). CDR3 length equals 15 residues. Germline CDR1 and CDR2: KGHSH and LQKENI. V lost 6 bases, J lost 6 bases, and 21 bases lay in between.

The CDR3 DNA sequence: TGTGCCAGCAGATCACGGGGAGGGGCGGTATTCCAAGAGACCCAGTACTTC. It specifies CASRSRGGAVFQETQYF. This chain joins TRBV27 and TRBJ2-5, with TRBD2 matching over 7 bases. Trimming took 6 bases from V and 1 from J; bases not matched to a gene: 14. This CDR3 contains 17 residues. CDR1 MNHEY and CDR2 SMNVEV come from the germline V gene (reference sequence).

The V call is TRBV18, the J call TRBJ1-1; D is uncertain. V lost 3 bases to trimming and J lost 0 bases, with 5 bases between them. Germline lookup yields CDR1 KGHSH and CDR2 LQKENI. The CDR3 is 13 residues long. The CDR3 DNA is TGTGCCAGCTCACCCGGGTTGAACACTGAAGCTTTCTTT. Residues: CASSPGLNTEAFF.

The chain employs TRBV4-3 and TRBJ2-5; 7 positions match TRBD2. This CDR3 has 15 residues. Unmatched junction bases numbered 6, after V lost 0 bases and J lost 5 bases. Germline V gene lookup returns CDR1 LGHNA and CDR2 YSLEER. CDR3 sequence: CASSQDGSGWETQYF. DNA for the CDR3: TGCGCCAGCAGCCAAGATGGTAGCGGGTGGGAGACCCAGTACTTC.

The rearrangement joins TRBV5-4 to TRBJ2-1; 8 bases fit TRBD2. Germline trimming cut 2 bases from V and 8 bases from J; bases unmatched to any gene: 6. Per germline, CDR1 SGHNT and CDR2 YYREEE (reference sequence). This CDR3 comprises 14 residues. The CDR3 loop reads CASSLNSGAYEQFF. The CDR3 DNA reads as TGTGCCAGCAGCTTAAATAGCGGGGCCTATGAGCAGTTCTTC. The variable domain in full, completed from reference TRBV5-4 and TRBJ2-1, reads ETGVTQSPTHLIKTRGQQVTLRCSSQSGHNTVSWYQQALGQGPQFIFQYYREEENGRGNFPPRFSGLQFPNYSSELNVNALELDDSALYLCASSLNSGAYEQFFGPGTRLTVL.

The rearrangement joins TRBV6-5 to TRBJ1-6; D possibly corresponds to TRBD1 (6 bases). Trimming cost V 11 bases and J 7 bases, with 21 bases left between them. The CDR3 length is 15 residues. CDR1 is MNHEY, CDR2 SVGAGI, per germline. The DNA of the CDR3 is TGTGCCCAAAGGGACACCACAAGGATCAATTCACCCCTCCACTTT. Protein: CAQRDTTRINSPLHF.

The CDR3 loop reads CASSPRLQTGTSGSSYNEQFF. DNA of the CDR3: TGTGCCAGCTCACCGCGACTACAAACCGGGACTAGCGGGAGTAGTTACAATGAGCAGTTCTTC. The J gene is TRBJ2-1, the V gene TRBV18; 14 nucleotides agree with TRBD2. CDR1 and CDR2 from the germline V gene are KGHSH and LQKENI. This CDR3 region has 21 residues. The V segment lost 3 bases and the J segment 4 bases; nucleotides outside the gene matches: 17.

The chain carries TRBV6-2 or TRBV6-3 and TRBJ2-5; TRBD2 aligns across 9 bases. CDR1 and CDR2 from the germline V gene are MNHEY and SVGEGT. The CDR3 sequence is 17 residues long. V lost 2 bases and J lost 4; bases outside the gene matches: 11. CDR3 residues: CASSYVAGGPGRETQYF. DNA of the CDR3: TGTGCCAGCAGTTACGTGGCGGGAGGGCCGGGGCGAGAGACCCAGTACTTC.

J is TRBJ2-7 and V is TRBV29-1; 10 nucleotides line up with TRBD1. Germline V gene data show CDR1 as SQVTM and CDR2 as ANQGSEA. J was trimmed by 4 bases and V by 4 bases; bases with no gene match: 7. This CDR3 comprises 14 residues. The CDR3 region has the DNA TGCAGCGTTGGCGAGGACAGGGGGGGATACGAGCAGTACTTC. Amino acid sequence: CSVGEDRGGYEQYF.

J is TRBJ1-2 and V is TRBV5-1; 9 bases line up with TRBD1. The CDR3 covers 16 residues. Germline trimming cut 3 bases from V and 5 bases from J; bases unmatched to any gene: 11. Germline CDR1 and CDR2: SGHRS and YFSETQ. CDR3 sequence reads: CASSSGTDRGIYGYTF. The CDR3 nucleotides read TGCGCCAGCAGCTCCGGGACAGACAGGGGGATATATGGCTACACCTTC.

The chain recombines TRBV7-2 with TRBJ2-5, with D perhaps matching TRBD1 (6 bases). The CDR3 totals 13 residues. The V gene's germline CDR1 is SGHTA and CDR2 FQGNSA. Trimming stripped 5 bases from V and 1 base from J, with 8 bases between. The CDR3 sequence: CASSGTFQETQYF. As DNA, the CDR3 is TGTGCCAGCAGCGGGACATTCCAAGAGACCCAGTACTTC.

V gene TRBV3-1 (or the pseudogene TRBV3-2) combines with J gene TRBJ1-1, with 7 bases that match TRBD1. J was trimmed by 2 bases and V by 3 bases; bases with no gene match: 6. The CDR3 extends over 15 amino acids. Germline-derived CDR1 and CDR2 are LGHDT and YNNKEL (reference sequence). The CDR3 DNA sequence: TGTGCCAGCAGCCACCACGACAGGGTAAACACTGAAGCTTTCTTT. Translated, it gives CASSHHDRVNTEAFF.

The genes are TRBV4-3 and TRBJ2-3; weak D call: TRBD2 (7 bases). There are 17 residues in the CDR3. Germline V CDR1 and CDR2: LGHNA, YSLEER. Trimming removed 0 bases from V and 4 bases from J, with 17 bases in between. The CDR3 reads CASSQDRGGGLADTQYF. CDR3 DNA: TGCGCCAGCAGCCAAGATCGAGGGGGGGGCCTCGCAGATACGCAGTATTTT.

The chain links TRBV12-3 or TRBV12-4 to TRBJ1-2, with no clear D. The CDR3 extends over 12 amino acids. Trimming removed 8 bases at V and 8 bases at J, with 15 bases between. The CDR3 DNA reads TGTGCCAGCGCTTTTCCGGGGAAGGGCTACACCTTC. This codes for CASAFPGKGYTF.

The chain joins TRBV7-3 to TRBJ1-2, with D tentatively TRBD1 (6 bases). Germline values: CDR1 SGHTA, CDR2 FQGTGA. CDR3 length equals 13 residues. V was trimmed by 5 bases and J by 2 bases, leaving 9 bases between them. The CDR3 nucleotides read TGTGCCAGCAGCCAAGGACAGAACTATGGCTACACCTTC. It yields the protein CASSQGQNYGYTF.

The genes are TRBV6-5 and TRBJ2-5, with TRBD1 as a possible D gene (6 bases). Germline CDR1 reads MNHEY; CDR2 reads SVGAGI. The CDR3 is 15 residues long. Trimming removed 4 bases from V and 1 base from J, with 13 bases in between. CDR3: CASSSQGRLQETQYF. In DNA form, the CDR3 reads TGTGCCAGCAGTTCTCAGGGGCGACTCCAAGAGACCCAGTACTTC.